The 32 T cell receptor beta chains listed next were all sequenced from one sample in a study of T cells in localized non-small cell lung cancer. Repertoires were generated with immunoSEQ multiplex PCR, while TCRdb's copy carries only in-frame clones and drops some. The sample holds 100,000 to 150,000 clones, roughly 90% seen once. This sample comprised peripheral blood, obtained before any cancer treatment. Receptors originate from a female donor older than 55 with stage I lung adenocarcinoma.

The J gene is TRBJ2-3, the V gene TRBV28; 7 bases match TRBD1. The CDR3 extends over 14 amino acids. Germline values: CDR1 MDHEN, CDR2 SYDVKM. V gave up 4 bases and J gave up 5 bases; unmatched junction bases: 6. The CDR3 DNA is TGTGCCAGCAGTTCCCTACAGGGGAAAGATACGCAGTATTTT. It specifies CASSSLQGKDTQYF.

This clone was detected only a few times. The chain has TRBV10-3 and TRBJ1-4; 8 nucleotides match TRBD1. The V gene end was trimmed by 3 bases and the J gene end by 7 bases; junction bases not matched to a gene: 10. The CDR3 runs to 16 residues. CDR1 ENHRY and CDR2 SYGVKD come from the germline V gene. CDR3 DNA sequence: TGTGCCATCAGTGACCCTCTCGACAGGGGTCGTGAAAAACTGTTTTTT. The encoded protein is CAISDPLDRGREKLFF.

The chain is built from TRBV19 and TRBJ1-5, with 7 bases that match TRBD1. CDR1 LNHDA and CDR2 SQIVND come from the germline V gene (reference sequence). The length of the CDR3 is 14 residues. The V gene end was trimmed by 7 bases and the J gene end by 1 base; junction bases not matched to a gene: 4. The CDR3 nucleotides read TGTGCCAGTACTACACAGGGGAGCAATCAGCCCCAGCATTTT. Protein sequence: CASTTQGSNQPQHF.

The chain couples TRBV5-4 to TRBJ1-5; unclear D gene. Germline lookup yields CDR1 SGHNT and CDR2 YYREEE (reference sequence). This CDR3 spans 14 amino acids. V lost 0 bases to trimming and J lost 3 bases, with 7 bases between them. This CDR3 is CASSLGQSNQPQHF. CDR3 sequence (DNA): TGTGCCAGCAGCTTGGGCCAGTCCAATCAGCCCCAGCATTTT.

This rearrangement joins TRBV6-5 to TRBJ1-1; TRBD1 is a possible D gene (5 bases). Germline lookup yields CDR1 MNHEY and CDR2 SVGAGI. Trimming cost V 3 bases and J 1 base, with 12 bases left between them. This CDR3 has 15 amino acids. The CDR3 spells CASSYARGRNTEAFF. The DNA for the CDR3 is TGTGCCAGCAGTTATGCGAGGGGTCGGAACACTGAAGCTTTCTTT.

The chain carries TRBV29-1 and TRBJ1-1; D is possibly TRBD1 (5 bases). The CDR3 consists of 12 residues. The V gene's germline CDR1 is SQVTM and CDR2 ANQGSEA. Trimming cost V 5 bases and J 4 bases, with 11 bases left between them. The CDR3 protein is CSVLPGGTEAFF. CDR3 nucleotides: TGCAGCGTTTTACCCGGGGGCACTGAAGCTTTCTTT.

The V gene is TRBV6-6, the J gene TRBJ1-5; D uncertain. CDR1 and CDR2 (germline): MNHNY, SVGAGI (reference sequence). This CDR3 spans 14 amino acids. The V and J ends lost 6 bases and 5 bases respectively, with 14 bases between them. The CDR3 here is CASRKADFYQPQHF. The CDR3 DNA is TGTGCCAGCAGGAAGGCAGATTTCTATCAGCCCCAGCATTTT.

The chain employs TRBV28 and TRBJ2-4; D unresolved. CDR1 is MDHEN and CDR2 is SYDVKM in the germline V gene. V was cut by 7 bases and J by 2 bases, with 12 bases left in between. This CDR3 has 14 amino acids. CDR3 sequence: CASTPRQSKNIQYF. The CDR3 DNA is TGTGCCAGCACCCCCCGGCAGTCCAAAAACATTCAGTACTTC.

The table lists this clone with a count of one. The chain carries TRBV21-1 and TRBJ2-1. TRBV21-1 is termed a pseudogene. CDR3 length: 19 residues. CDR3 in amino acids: CASSKLVLVAKGEPNEQFF. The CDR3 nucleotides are TGTGCCAGCAGCAAATTAGTTCTAGTTGCGAAGGGCGAGCCTAATGAGCAGTTCTTC.

The CDR3 bases are TGTGCCTCGGGACGGGGAACTGGGACCAATGCAGGTACGCAGTATTTT. This encodes CASGRGTGTNAGTQYF. The chain employs TRBV30 and TRBJ2-3; the D gene could be TRBD1 or TRBD2 (5 bases each). The germline gives CDR1 GTSNPN, CDR2 SVGIG (reference sequence). The CDR3 consists of 16 residues. The V end was cut by 7 bases, the J end by 8 bases, with 28 bases between.

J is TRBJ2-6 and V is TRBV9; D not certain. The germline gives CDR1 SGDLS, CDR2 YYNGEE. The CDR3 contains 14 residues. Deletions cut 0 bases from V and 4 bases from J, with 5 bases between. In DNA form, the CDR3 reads TGTGCCAGCAGCGTAGATGTGGGGGCCAACGTCCTGACTTTC. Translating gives CASSVDVGANVLTF.

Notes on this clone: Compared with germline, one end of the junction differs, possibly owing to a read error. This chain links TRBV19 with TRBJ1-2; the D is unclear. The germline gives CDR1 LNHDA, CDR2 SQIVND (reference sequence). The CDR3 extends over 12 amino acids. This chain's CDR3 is CACSAYNYGYTF. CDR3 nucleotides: TGTGCCTGTAGTGCGTACAACTATGGCTACACCTTC. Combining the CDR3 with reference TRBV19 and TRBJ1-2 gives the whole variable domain DGGITQSPKYLFRKEGQNVTLSCEQNLNHDAMYWYRQDPGQGLRLIYYSQIVNDFQKGDIAEGYSVSREKKESFPLTVTSAQKNPTAFYLCACSAYNYGYTFGSGTRLTVV.

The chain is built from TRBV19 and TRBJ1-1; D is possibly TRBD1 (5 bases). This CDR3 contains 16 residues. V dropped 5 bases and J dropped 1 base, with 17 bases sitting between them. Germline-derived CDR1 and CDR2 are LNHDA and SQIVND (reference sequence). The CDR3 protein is CASSSPRGPRNTEAFF. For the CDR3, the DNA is TGTGCCAGTAGTTCGCCTAGGGGACCGAGGAACACTGAAGCTTTCTTT.

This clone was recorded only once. The CDR3 DNA sequence: TGCAGCGTTGGGTTTACAGATACGCAGTATTTT. Translating gives CSVGFTDTQYF. This sequence joins TRBV20-1 and TRBJ2-3; the D is unclear. The CDR3 loop spans 11 amino acids. The germline V gene has CDR1 DFQATT and CDR2 SNEGSKA (reference sequence).

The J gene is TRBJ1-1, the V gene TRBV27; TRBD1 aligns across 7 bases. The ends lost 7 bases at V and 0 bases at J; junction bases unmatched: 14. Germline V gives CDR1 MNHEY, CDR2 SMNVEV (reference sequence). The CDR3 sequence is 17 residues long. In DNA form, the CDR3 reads TGTGCCAGCACCCACTCCAGTACAGGGGACATGAACACTGAAGCTTTCTTT. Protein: CASTHSSTGDMNTEAFF.

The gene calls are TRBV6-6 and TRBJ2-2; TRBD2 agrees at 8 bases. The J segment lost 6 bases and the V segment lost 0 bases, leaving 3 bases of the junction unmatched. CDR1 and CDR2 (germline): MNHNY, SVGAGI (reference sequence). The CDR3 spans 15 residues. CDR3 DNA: TGTGCCAGCAGTTACTCCGGGACTAGGTCCGGGGAGCTGTTTTTT. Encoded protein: CASSYSGTRSGELFF.

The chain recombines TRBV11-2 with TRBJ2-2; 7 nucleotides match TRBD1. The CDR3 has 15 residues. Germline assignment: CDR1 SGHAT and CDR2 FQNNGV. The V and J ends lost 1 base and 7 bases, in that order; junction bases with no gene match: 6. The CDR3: CASSLVRGIVGELFF. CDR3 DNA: TGTGCCAGCAGCTTAGTCAGGGGGATAGTCGGGGAGCTGTTTTTT. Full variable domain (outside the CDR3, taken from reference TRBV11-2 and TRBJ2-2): EAGVAQSPRYKIIEKRQSVAFWCNPISGHATLYWYQQILGQGPKLLIQFQNNGVVDDSQLPKDRFSAERLKGVDSTLKIQPAKLEDSAVYLCASSLVRGIVGELFFGEGSRLTVL.

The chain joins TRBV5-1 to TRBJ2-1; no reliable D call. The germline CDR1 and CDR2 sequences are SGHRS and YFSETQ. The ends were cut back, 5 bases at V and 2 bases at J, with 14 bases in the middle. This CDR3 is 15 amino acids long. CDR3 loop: CASRLGDTTYNEQFF. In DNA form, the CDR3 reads TGCGCCAGCAGACTGGGCGACACCACCTACAATGAGCAGTTCTTC.

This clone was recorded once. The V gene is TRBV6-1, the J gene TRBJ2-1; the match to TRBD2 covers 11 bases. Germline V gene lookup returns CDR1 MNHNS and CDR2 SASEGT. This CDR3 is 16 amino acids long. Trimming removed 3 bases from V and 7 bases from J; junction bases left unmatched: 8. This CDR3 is CASSEVLAGVLNEQFF. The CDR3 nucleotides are TGTGCCAGCAGTGAGGTACTAGCGGGAGTCCTGAATGAGCAGTTCTTC.

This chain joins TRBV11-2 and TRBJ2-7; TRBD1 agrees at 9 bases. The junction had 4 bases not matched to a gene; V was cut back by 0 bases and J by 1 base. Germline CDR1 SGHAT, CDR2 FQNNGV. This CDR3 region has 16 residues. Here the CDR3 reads CASSLDPGQGSYEQYF. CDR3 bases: TGTGCCAGCAGCTTAGATCCGGGACAGGGTTCCTACGAGCAGTACTTC.

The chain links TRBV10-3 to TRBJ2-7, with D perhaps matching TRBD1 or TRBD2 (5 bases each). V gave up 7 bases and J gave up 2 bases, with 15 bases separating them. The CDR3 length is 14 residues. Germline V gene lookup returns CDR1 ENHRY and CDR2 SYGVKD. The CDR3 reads CAINFGQGAYEQYF. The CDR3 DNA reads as TGTGCCATCAATTTCGGCCAGGGAGCCTACGAGCAGTACTTC.

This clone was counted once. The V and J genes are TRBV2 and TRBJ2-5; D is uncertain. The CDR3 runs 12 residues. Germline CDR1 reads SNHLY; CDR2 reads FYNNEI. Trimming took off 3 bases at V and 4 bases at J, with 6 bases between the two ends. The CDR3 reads CASSDVGETQYF. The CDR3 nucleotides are TGTGCCAGCAGTGACGTTGGAGAGACCCAGTACTTC. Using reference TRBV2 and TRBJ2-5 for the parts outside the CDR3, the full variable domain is EPEVTQTPSHQVTQMGQEVILRCVPISNHLYFYWYRQILGQKVEFLVSFYNNEISEKSEIFDDQFSVERPDGSNFTLKIRSTKLEDSAMYFCASSDVGETQYFGPGTRLLVL.

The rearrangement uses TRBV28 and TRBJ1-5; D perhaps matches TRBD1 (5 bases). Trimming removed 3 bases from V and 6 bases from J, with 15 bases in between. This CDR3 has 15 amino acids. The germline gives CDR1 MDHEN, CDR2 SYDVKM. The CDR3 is CASSFTGASVQPQHF. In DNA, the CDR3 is TGTGCCAGCAGTTTTACAGGCGCTTCAGTTCAGCCCCAGCATTTT.

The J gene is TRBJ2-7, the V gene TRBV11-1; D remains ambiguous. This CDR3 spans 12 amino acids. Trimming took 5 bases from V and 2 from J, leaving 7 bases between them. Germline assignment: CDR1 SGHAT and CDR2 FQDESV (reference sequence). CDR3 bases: TGTGCCAGCAGCATCGTGGCCTACGAGCAGTACTTC. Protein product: CASSIVAYEQYF.

Written as DNA, the CDR3 is TGTGCCAGCACCCCGGGACAAATTGCTGAGGTGCAGTACTTC. This gives the protein CASTPGQIAEVQYF. V and J are TRBV6-5 and TRBJ2-7; D possibly corresponds to TRBD1 (6 bases). Per the germline V gene, CDR1 is MNHEY and CDR2 is SVGAGI. The CDR3 contains 14 residues. Deletions cut 7 bases from V and 9 bases from J, with 22 bases between.

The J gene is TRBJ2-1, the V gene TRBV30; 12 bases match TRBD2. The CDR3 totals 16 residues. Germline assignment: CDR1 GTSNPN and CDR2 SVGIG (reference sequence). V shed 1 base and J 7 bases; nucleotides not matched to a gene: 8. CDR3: CAWSGLLAGGWNEQFF. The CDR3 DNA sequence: TGTGCCTGGAGTGGCCTACTAGCGGGAGGTTGGAATGAGCAGTTCTTC.

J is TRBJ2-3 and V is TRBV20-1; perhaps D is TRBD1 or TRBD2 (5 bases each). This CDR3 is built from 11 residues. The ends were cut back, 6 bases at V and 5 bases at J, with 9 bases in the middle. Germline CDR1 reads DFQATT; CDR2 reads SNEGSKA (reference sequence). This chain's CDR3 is CSAEGQDTQYF. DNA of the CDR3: TGCAGTGCCGAGGGGCAAGATACGCAGTATTTT.

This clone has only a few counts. CDR3 sequence: CATRQGGTGELFF. CDR3 DNA sequence: TGTGCTACACGACAGGGTGGCACCGGGGAGCTGTTTTTT. The chain combines TRBV7-7 with TRBJ2-2; 7 nucleotides agree with TRBD1. Germline V gives CDR1 SSHAT, CDR2 FNYEAQ (reference sequence). The CDR3 has 13 amino acids. Variable domain in full (rest from reference TRBV7-7 and TRBJ2-2): GAGVSQSPRYKVTKRGQDVTLRCDPISSHATLYWYQQALGQGPEFLTYFNYEAQPDKSGLPSDRFSAERPEGSISTLTIQRTEQRDSAMYRCATRQGGTGELFFGEGSRLTVL.

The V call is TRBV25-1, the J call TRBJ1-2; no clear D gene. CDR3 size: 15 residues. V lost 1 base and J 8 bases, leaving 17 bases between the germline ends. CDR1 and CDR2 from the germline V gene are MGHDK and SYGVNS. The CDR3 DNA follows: TGTGCCAGCAGTGAATTGAGTTTCGTCAATCGAGGCTACACCTTC. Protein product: CASSELSFVNRGYTF.

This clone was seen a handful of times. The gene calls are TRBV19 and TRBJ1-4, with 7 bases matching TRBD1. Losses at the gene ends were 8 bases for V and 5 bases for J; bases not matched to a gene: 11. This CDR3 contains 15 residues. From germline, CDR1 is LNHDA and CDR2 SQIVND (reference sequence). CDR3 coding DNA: TGTGCCAGTCGACCGCACCAGGGGGGAAATGAAAAACTGTTTTTT. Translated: CASRPHQGGNEKLFF.

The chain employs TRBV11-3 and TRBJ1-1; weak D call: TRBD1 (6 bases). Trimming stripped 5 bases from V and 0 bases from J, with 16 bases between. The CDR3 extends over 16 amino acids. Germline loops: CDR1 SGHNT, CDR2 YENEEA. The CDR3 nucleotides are TGTGCCAGCAGCGGCGGGTCCGGGGGCTTGAACACTGAAGCTTTCTTT. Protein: CASSGGSGGLNTEAFF.

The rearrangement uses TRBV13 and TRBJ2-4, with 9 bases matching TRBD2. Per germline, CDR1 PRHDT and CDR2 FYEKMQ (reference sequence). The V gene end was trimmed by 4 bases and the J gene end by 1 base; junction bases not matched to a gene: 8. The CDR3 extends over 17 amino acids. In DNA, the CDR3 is TGTGCCAGCAGCTCCCAGGGACTAGCTGGGGCCAAAAACATTCAGTACTTC. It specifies CASSSQGLAGAKNIQYF. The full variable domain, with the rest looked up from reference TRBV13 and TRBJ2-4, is AAGVIQSPRHLIKEKRETATLKCYPIPRHDTVYWYQQGPGQDPQFLISFYEKMQSDKGSIPDRFSAQQFSDYHSELNMSSLELGDSALYFCASSSQGLAGAKNIQYFGAGTRLSVL.